This T cell receptor beta chain was sequenced for a study of blood T cell repertoires in COVID-19. The overall study: Samples came from the United States, Italy and Spain, spanning acute and convalescent COVID-19. The cDNA or gDNA used as material had been derived from T cells, B-cell-depleted T cells, or PBMCs.

This CDR3 contains 15 residues. Germline V gives CDR1 SGDLS, CDR2 YYNGEE. V was pared by 3 bases and J by 0 bases, with 12 bases between. The repertoire was sequenced with immunoSEQ multiplex PCR; TCRdb's copy has only in-frame clones and lacks some. The data show over 300,000 clones, roughly nine tenths seen once. Source material: peripheral blood. The chain links TRBV9 to TRBJ1-2; a possible D gene is TRBD1 (6 bases). This clonotype originated in a man aged 18 to 30 who had recovered from COVID-19. The CDR3 loop reads CASSAGGQANYGYTF. CDR3 bases: TGTGCCAGCAGCGCCGGGGGGCAGGCTAACTATGGCTACACCTTC.